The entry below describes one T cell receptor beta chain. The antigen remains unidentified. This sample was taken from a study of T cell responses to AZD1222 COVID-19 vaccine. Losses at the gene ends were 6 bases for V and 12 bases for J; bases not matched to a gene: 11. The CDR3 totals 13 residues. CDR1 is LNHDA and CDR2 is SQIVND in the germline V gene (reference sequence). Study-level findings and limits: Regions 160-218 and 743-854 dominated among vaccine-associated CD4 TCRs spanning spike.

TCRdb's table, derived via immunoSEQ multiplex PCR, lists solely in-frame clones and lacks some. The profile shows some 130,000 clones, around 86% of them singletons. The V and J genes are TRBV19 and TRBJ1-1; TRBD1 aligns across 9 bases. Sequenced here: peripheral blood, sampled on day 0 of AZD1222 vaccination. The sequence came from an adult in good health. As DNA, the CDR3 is TGTGCCAGTAGCCTAAGGGACAGGGTTGTGTCTTTCTTT. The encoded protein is CASSLRDRVVSFF. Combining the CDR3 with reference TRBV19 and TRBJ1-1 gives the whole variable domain DGGITQSPKYLFRKEGQNVTLSCEQNLNHDAMYWYRQDPGQGLRLIYYSQIVNDFQKGDIAEGYSVSREKKESFPLTVTSAQKNPTAFYLCASSLRDRVVSFFGQGTRLTVV.